This T cell receptor (beta chain) derives from a study of T cell changes during pregnancy in multiple sclerosis. The CDR3 covers 17 residues. Germline-derived CDR1 and CDR2 are MNHEY and SMNVEV (reference sequence). For this clone: At one of its ends the junction is not consistent with the germline gene, which may arise from a read error.

Sequenced by immunoSEQ multiplex PCR; TCRdb stores in-frame clones only, minus some. Among tens of thousands of clones listed, under 95% were seen once. The chain carries TRBV27 and TRBJ2-7; the match to TRBD2 covers 8 bases. The sample consisted of CD4+ T cells from peripheral blood mononuclear cells, taken in the third trimester of pregnancy. This TCR was recovered from a female donor with multiple sclerosis, enrolled in a pregnancy study. As DNA, the CDR3 is TGTGCCAGCAGTCAGTCCAGAGGGCTAGCGGGCTCCAACGAGCAGTACTTC. Translated, it gives CASSQSRGLAGSNEQYF.